Listed here are 11 T cell receptor beta chains from one sample, sequenced in a study of shared clonotypes between healthy human individuals. The method was immunoSEQ multiplex PCR; TCRdb's version includes in-frame clones alone and lacks a portion of them. The data show 450,000 to 500,000 clones, more than 75% seen once. What was sequenced was PBMCs. These receptors were obtained from a woman aged 40 to 49 in good health. Some clones in this sample may be carry-over from other donors' samples.

This clone was found once. This chain links TRBV27 with TRBJ2-7; 8 bases agree with TRBD1. Losses at the gene ends were 3 bases for V and 3 bases for J; bases not matched to a gene: 10. The CDR3 is 16 residues long. Germline loops: CDR1 MNHEY, CDR2 SMNVEV (reference sequence). CDR3 sequence reads: CASSFSWTGQIYEQYF. In nucleotides, the CDR3 is TGTGCCAGCAGTTTCAGTTGGACAGGGCAAATCTACGAGCAGTACTTC.

The chain is built from TRBV14 and TRBJ2-7, with D possibly TRBD1 on 5 matching bases. The CDR3 runs to 13 residues. Germline V CDR1 and CDR2: SGHDN, FVKESK. The V end lost 1 base, the J end lost 4 bases, and 8 bases lay between the germline ends. The CDR3 DNA is TGTGCCAGCAGCCAAGCTGCAGGGTACGAGCAGTACTTC. Translated, it gives CASSQAAGYEQYF.

The V and J genes are TRBV5-6 and TRBJ2-7; TRBD1 aligns across 10 bases. The CDR3 runs to 15 residues. The V and J ends lost 4 bases and 4 bases, in that order; junction bases with no gene match: 8. Germline V gives CDR1 SGHDT, CDR2 YYEEEE. CDR3 protein: CASSPETGGGYEQYF. Written as DNA, the CDR3 is TGTGCCAGCAGCCCGGAGACAGGGGGCGGTTACGAGCAGTACTTC.

The sample holds many counts of this clone. V is TRBV7-3 and J is TRBJ2-1; 7 bases match TRBD2. Per germline, CDR1 SGHTA and CDR2 FQGTGA. The CDR3 extends over 15 amino acids. J gave up 7 bases and V 5 bases, and 11 bases lay outside the gene matches. The CDR3 protein is CASSVTHLGGNEQFF. The CDR3 DNA is TGTGCCAGCAGCGTGACACATCTGGGAGGGAATGAGCAGTTCTTC.

The V gene is TRBV7-8, the J gene TRBJ1-3, with 10 nucleotides matching TRBD1. The CDR3 spans 16 residues. Germline V lookup: CDR1 SGHVS, CDR2 FQNEAQ. Trimming at V came to 5 bases and at J to 0 bases, leaving 4 bases not matched to a gene. The CDR3 nucleotides are TGTGCCAGCAGCCCGTGGACAGGGGGCTCTGGAAACACCATATATTTT. Translation gives CASSPWTGGSGNTIYF. Complete variable domain (other parts from reference TRBV7-8 and TRBJ1-3): GAGVSQSPRYKVAKRGQDVALRCDPISGHVSLFWYQQALGQGPEFLTYFQNEAQLDKSGLPSDRFFAERPEGSVSTLKIQRTQQEDSAVYLCASSPWTGGSGNTIYFGEGSWLTVV.

The chain has TRBV7-8 and TRBJ2-7; tentative D call: TRBD1 (6 bases). CDR1 and CDR2 from the germline V gene are SGHVS and FQNEAQ. CDR3 length: 19 residues. The V and J ends lost 2 bases and 0 bases respectively, with 23 bases between them. CDR3 in amino acids: CASSLMVGAGTISSYEQYF. The CDR3 bases are TGTGCCAGCAGCTTAATGGTAGGGGCCGGGACAATAAGCTCCTACGAGCAGTACTTC.

This clone has ten or more counts. Other DNA sequences within the sample encode an identical CDR3. The chain recombines TRBV7-9 with TRBJ2-1, with 7 bases matching TRBD2. The CDR3 has 16 amino acids. V gave up 5 bases and J gave up 0 bases; unmatched junction bases: 7. Germline assignment: CDR1 SEHNR and CDR2 FQNEAQ (reference sequence). The DNA of the CDR3 is TGTGCCAGCAGCCCCCGGGGCGGGAGCTCCTACAATGAGCAGTTCTTC. Its translation is CASSPRGGSSYNEQFF.

This chain joins TRBV7-3 and TRBJ2-6; possibly TRBD1 for D (6 bases). Germline CDR1 SGHTA, CDR2 FQGTGA. The CDR3 has 18 residues. Trimming stripped 4 bases from V and 0 bases from J, with 16 bases between. The CDR3, as DNA: TGTGCCAGCAGCTCACCTGGACAGAGCCCCTCTGGGGCCAACGTCCTGACTTTC. As protein: CASSSPGQSPSGANVLTF.

V and J are TRBV28 and TRBJ2-2; D gene unclear. Germline-derived CDR1 and CDR2 are MDHEN and SYDVKM. This CDR3 has 13 residues. V gave up 3 bases and J gave up 9 bases, with 11 bases separating them. Here the CDR3 reads CASSFTLLRELFF. The CDR3 bases are TGTGCCAGCAGTTTTACCTTACTTAGGGAGCTGTTTTTT.

On this clone: A clone one base away is much larger, so this may be a read error. The gene calls are TRBV30 and TRBJ1-2, with D hard to call. Between the trimmed V and J ends, which lost 5 bases and 3 bases, there was a span of 13 bases. CDR1 and CDR2 (germline): GTSNPN, SVGIG (reference sequence). The CDR3 sequence is 13 residues long. CDR3 sequence reads: CAWAKGGDYGYTF. CDR3 DNA: TGTGCCTGGGCCAAGGGTGGCGACTATGGCTACACCTTC. Full variable domain (outside the CDR3, taken from reference TRBV30 and TRBJ1-2): SQTIHQWPATLVQPVGSPLSLECTVEGTSNPNLYWYRQAAGRGLQLLFYSVGIGQISSEVPQNLSASRPQDRQFILSSKKLLLSDSGFYLCAWAKGGDYGYTFGSGTRLTVV.

To note about this clone: The CDR3 carries no conserved terminal phenylalanine or tryptophan, so it likely arises from a read error. V and J are TRBV7-8 and TRBJ2-7, with TRBD2 matching 9 bases. CDR3 length: 14 residues. Looked up from germline, CDR1 is SGHVS and CDR2 is FQNEAQ. V lost 3 bases, J lost 6 bases, and 6 bases stayed unmatched. CDR3 DNA: TGTGCCAGCAGCTTCCTGGGACTAGCCGCCGAGCAGTACTCC. Its translation is CASSFLGLAAEQYS.